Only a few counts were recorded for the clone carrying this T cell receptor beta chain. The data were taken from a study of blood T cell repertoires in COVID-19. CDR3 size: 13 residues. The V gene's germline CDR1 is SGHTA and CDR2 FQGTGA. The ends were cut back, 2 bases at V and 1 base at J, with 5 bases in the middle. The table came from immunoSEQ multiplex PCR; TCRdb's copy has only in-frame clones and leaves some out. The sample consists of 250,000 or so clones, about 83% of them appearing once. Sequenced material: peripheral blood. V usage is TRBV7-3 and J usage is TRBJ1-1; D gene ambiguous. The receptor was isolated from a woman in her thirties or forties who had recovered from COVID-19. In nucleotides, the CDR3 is TGTGCCAGCAGCTTATCCCAGAACACTGAAGCTTTCTTT. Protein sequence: CASSLSQNTEAFF.